This T cell receptor beta chain was found in a study of blood T cells in healthy people across ages. Study-wide points: The unsorted PBMCs prevented any conclusive comparison of naive versus antigen-experienced cells.

Germline V gives CDR1 SEHNR, CDR2 FQNEAQ (reference sequence). This CDR3 has 14 amino acids. Per sample, extraction of total RNA gave at least 5 micrograms in every case. A second PCR, run for roughly 6 to 11 cycles, used a sample-barcoded 5' primer plus a J-beta primer mix. From the 5' RACE reads, TCRdb called clonotypes with MiXCR, one entry per CDR3 protein. The sample lists 650,000 to 1,000,000 distinct CDR3 sequences, around 36% occurring once. As to this clonotype: Antigen specificity is unknown. The junction departs from germline at one end; a sequencing error may be responsible.

The specimen sequenced was blood. This receptor was identified in a man in his late teens or twenties in good health. The chain carries TRBV7-9 and TRBJ2-5; TRBD1 matches at 8 bases. The DNA for the CDR3 is TGTGCCAGCGGCTTAGGACAGGGCGAAGAGACCCAGTACTTC. It translates to CASGLGQGEETQYF.